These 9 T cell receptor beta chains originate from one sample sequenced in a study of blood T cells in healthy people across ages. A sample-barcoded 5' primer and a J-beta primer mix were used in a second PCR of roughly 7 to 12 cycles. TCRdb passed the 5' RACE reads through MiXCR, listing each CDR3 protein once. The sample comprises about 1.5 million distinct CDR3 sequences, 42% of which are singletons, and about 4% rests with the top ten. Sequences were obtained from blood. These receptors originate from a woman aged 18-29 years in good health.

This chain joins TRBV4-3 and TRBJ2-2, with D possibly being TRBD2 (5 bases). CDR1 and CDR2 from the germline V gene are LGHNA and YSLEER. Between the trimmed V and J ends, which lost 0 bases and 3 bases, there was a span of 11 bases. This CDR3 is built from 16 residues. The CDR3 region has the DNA TGCGCCAGCAGCCAAGATCACACTAGTTACACCGGGGAGCTGTTTTTT. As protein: CASSQDHTSYTGELFF.

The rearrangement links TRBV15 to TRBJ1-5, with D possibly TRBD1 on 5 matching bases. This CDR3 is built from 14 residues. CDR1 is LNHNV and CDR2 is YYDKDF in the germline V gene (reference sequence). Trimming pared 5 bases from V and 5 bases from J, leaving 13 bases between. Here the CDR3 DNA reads TGTGCCACCAGCTTCGGGGGGTTTCATCAGCCCCAGCATTTT. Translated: CATSFGGFHQPQHF.

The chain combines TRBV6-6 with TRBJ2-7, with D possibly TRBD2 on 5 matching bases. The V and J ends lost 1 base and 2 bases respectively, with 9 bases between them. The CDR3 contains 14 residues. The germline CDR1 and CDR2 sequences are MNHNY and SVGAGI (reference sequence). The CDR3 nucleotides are TGTGCCAGCAGTTACTACGAGGGTACCTACGAGCAGTACTTC. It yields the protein CASSYYEGTYEQYF.

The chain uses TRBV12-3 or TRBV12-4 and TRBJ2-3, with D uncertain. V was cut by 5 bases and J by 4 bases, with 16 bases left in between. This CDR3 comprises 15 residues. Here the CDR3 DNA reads TGTGCCAGCAGTAACTATGGGATCGGCGCAGATACGCAGTATTTT. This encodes CASSNYGIGADTQYF.

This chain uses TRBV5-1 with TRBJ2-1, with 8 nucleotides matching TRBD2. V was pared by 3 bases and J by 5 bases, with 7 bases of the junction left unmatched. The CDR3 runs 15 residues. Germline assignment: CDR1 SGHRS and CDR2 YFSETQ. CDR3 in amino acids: CASSWGAGANNEQFF. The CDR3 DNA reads TGCGCCAGCAGCTGGGGAGCGGGAGCCAACAATGAGCAGTTCTTC.

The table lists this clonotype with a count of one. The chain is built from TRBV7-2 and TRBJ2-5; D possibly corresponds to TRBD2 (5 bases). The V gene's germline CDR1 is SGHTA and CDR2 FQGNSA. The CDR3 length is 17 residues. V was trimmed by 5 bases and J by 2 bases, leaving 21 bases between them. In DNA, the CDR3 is TGTGCCAGCAGCCCTCGACTGCGGGTTGGTACACAAGAGACCCAGTACTTC. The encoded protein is CASSPRLRVGTQETQYF.

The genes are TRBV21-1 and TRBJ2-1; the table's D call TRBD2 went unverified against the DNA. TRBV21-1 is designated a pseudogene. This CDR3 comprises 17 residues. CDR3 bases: TGTGCCAGCAGCAAAGAGACTAGCGGGAGTGCCTACAATGAGCAGTTCTTC. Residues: CASSKETSGSAYNEQFF.

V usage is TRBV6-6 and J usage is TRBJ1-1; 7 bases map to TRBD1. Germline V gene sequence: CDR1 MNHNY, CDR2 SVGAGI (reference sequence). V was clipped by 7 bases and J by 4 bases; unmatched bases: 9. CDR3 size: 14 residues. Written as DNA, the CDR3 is TGTGCCAGCAATCCACAGGGGTCCGTCACTGAAGCTTTCTTT. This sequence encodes CASNPQGSVTEAFF.

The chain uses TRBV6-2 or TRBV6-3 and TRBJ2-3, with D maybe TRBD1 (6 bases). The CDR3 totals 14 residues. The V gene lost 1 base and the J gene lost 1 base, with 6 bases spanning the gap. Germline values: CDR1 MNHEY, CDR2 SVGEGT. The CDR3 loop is CASSYWTGTDTQYF. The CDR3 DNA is TGTGCCAGCAGTTACTGGACAGGCACAGATACGCAGTATTTT.